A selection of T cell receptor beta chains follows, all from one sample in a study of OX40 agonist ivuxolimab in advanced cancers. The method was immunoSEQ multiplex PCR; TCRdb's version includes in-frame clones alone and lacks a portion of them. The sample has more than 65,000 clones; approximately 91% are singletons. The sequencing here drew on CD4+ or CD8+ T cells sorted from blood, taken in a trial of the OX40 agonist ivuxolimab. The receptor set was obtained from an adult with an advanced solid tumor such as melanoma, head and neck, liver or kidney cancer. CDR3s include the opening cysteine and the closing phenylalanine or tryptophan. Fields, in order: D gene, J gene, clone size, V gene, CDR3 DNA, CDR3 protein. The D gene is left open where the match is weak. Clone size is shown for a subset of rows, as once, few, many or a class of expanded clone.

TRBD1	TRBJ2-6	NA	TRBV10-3	TGTGCCATCAGTGAGTCTGGGACAGTCTCTGGGGCCAACGTCCTGACTTTC	CAISESGTVSGANVLTF
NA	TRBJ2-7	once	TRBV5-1	TGCGCCAGCAGCTTGGCCGAGAGGGGCGAGCAGTACTTC	CASSLAERGEQYF
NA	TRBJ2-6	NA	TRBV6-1	TGTGCCAGCAGTGGACAGCCCCAATACTCTGGGGCCAACGTCCTGACTTTC	CASSGQPQYSGANVLTF
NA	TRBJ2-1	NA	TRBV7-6	TGTGCCAGCAGCTTAGCCGTGGGCATCAATGAGCAGTTCTTC	CASSLAVGINEQFF
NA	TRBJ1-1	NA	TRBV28	TGTGCCACCAAGGGCGTGAACACTGAAGCTTTCTTT	CATKGVNTEAFF
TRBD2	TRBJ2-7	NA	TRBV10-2	TGCGCCAGCAGTGTGCGAGCGGGGACCTACGAGCAGTACTTC	CASSVRAGTYEQYF
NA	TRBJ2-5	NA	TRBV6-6	TGTGCCAGCAGTTATGGGGTCCAAAGGGAGACCCAGTACTTC	CASSYGVQRETQYF
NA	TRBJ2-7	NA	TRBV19	TGTGCCAGTAGTCCTTACCGGGACTCCTCCTACGAGCAGTACTTC	CASSPYRDSSYEQYF
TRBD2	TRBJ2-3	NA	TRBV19	TGTGCCAGTAGTATAGGGACTAGCGGGTATTACACAGATACGCAGTATTTT	CASSIGTSGYYTDTQYF
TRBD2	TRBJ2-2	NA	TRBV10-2	TGCGCCAGCACCGGACTAGCGGGACGTCCCTACACCGGGGAGCTGTTTTTT	CASTGLAGRPYTGELFF
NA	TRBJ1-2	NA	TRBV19	TGTGCCAGTAGGTTTGAGCCCTATGGCTACACCTTC	CASRFEPYGYTF
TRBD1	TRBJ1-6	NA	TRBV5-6	TGTGCCAGCAGCCCCGGACAGGGTTCGTATAATTCACCCCTCCACTTT	CASSPGQGSYNSPLHF
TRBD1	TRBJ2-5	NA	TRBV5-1	TGCGCCAGCAGCGTGGGACAGGGGTACGAGACCCAGTACTTC	CASSVGQGYETQYF
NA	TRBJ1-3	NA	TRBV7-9	TGTGCCAGCAGCTTTTTAACGGGCCCCCCAAACACCATATATTTT	CASSFLTGPPNTIYF
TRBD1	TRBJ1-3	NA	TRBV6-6	TGTGCCAGCAGCCGGACAGGGGGCGAAGGAAACACCATATATTTT	CASSRTGGEGNTIYF
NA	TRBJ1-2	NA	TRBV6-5	TGTGCCAGCAGTTGGAGATCCCCGGGGGCCTATGGCTACACCTTC	CASSWRSPGAYGYTF
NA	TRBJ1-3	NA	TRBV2	TGTGCCAGCAGCCAAGGGCCCGGGTCTGGAAACACCATATATTTT	CASSQGPGSGNTIYF
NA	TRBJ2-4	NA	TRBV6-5	TGTGCCAGCAGCCCGGACAGAAGAGCCAAAAACATTCAGTACTTC	CASSPDRRAKNIQYF
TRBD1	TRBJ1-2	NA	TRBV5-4	TGTGCCAGCAGCCTAGTAACAGGGGCGGGCTATGGCTACACCTTC	CASSLVTGAGYGYTF
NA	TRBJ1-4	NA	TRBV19	TGTGCCAGTAGGAGCGGGGAAAAACTGTTTTTT	CASRSGEKLFF
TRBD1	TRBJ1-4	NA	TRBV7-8	TGTGCCAGCAGCTCGACAGGGGGAAACGTTGAAAAACTGTTTTTT	CASSSTGGNVEKLFF
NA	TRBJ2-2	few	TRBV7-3	TGTGCCAGCAGCTTGGGCGGTTCGAACACCGGGGAGCTGTTTTTT	CASSLGGSNTGELFF
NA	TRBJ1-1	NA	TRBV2	TGTGCCAGCAGTCTGGTGACGACCACTGAAGCTTTCTTT	CASSLVTTTEAFF
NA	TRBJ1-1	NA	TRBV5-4	TGTGCCAGCAGCCAAGATCGGGTGGTGAACACTGAAGCTTTCTTT	CASSQDRVVNTEAFF
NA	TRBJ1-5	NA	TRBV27	TGTGCCCTAAAGAAATGTGGGGATAGCAATCAGCCCCAGCATTTT	CALKKCGDSNQPQHF
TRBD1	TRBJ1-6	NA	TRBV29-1	TGCAGCGTTAGAGGACAGGGGCATAATTCACCCCTCCACTTT	CSVRGQGHNSPLHF
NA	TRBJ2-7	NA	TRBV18	TGTGCCAGCTCACCTAACGTAATGGGCGAGCAGTACTTC	CASSPNVMGEQYF
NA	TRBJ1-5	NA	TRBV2	TGTGCCAGCAGAGCCGGACAGACATTTAGCAATCAGCCCCAGCATTTT	CASRAGQTFSNQPQHF
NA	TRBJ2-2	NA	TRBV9	TGTGCCAGCAGCGTAGCTACAGTGAACACCGGGGAGCTGTTTTTT	CASSVATVNTGELFF
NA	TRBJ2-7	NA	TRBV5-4	TGTGCCAGCAGCGGGCGGGACAGATACGAGCAGTACTTC	CASSGRDRYEQYF
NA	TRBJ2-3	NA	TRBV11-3	TGTGCCAGCAAGGGGGTAGGAGATACGCAGTATTTT	CASKGVGDTQYF
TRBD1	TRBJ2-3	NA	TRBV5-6	TGTGCCAGCAGCTTGGCCGGGACAGGGGGCGCAGATACGCAGTATTTT	CASSLAGTGGADTQYF
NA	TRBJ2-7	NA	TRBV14	TGTGCCAGCAGCCAATTTTACGAGCAGTACTTC	CASSQFYEQYF
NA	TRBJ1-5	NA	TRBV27	TGTGCCAGCAGTTTATCTTTGGGGGGGCCCCAGCATTTT	CASSLSLGGPQHF
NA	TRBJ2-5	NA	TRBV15	TGTGCCACCAGCAGAGATCGCCTAGCTGGCCAAGAGACCCAGTACTTC	CATSRDRLAGQETQYF
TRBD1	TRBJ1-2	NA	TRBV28	TGTGCCAGCAGGGAAACGTTCGACAGGGAGGGGTATGGCTACACCTTC	CASRETFDREGYGYTF
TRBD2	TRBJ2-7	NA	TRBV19	TGTGCCAGTAGTACTGCCCTAGCGGGAGACCTCGAGCAGTACTTC	CASSTALAGDLEQYF
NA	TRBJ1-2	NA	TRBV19	TGTGCCAGTAGTATAGGTCATCGGACAGCGTACTATGGCTACACCTTC	CASSIGHRTAYYGYTF
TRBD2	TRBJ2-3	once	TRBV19	TGTGCCAGTAGTATAACGTCTAGCGGGAGTATAACAGATACGCAGTATTTT	CASSITSSGSITDTQYF
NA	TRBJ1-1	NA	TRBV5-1	TGCGCCAGCAGCTTGGCCCCTGAACGGGGCACTGAAGCTTTCTTT	CASSLAPERGTEAFF
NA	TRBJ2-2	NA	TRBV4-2	TGTGCCAGCAGCCAAGAGCATAGCGGAGACACCGGGGAGCTGTTTTTT	CASSQEHSGDTGELFF
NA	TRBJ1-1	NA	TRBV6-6	TGTGCCAGCAGTCAACAGGGTTTAATGAACACTGAAGCTTTCTTT	CASSQQGLMNTEAFF
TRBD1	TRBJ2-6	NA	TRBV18	TGTGCCAGCTCACAACTCGGGACAGGGGGCACTGGGGCCAACGTCCTGACTTTC	CASSQLGTGGTGANVLTF
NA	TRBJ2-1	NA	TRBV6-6	TGTGCCAGCATCAAAAGGGACACCGACAATGAGCAGTTCTTC	CASIKRDTDNEQFF
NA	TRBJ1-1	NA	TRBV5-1	TGCGCCAGCAGCTCGACCCCTGGTGGGGGCGGAGGTACTGAAGCTTTCTTT	CASSSTPGGGGGTEAFF
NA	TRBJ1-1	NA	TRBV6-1	TGTGCCAGCAGTGAATCCGGGGCTGGGATTGAAGCTTTCTTT	CASSESGAGIEAFF
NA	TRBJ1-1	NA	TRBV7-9	TGTGCCAGCAGCACCCCTGCAGAGAACACTGAAGCTTTCTTT	CASSTPAENTEAFF
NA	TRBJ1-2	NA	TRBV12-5	TGTGCTAGTGGTTACTTGAACTATGGCTACACCTTC	CASGYLNYGYTF
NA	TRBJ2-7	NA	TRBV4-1	TGCGCCAGCAGCCAACCTGACTACGAGCAGTACTTC	CASSQPDYEQYF